Here is one TCR beta chain with its context. What it binds is not known. The table came from immunoSEQ multiplex PCR; TCRdb's copy has only in-frame clones and leaves some out. The repertoire holds around 12,000 clones, with about 60% as singletons. The data originate from a study of neoadjuvant anti-PD-1 for oral cavity cancer. General study results and limits: Treg/Th17 ratio rose with pretreatment blood and fell with post-treatment tumor TCRbeta clonality.

Trimming removed 3 bases at V and 0 bases at J, with 18 bases between. Germline loops: CDR1 KGHSH, CDR2 LQKENI. The CDR3 contains 18 residues. Stage II-IVA oral cavity squamous cell carcinoma was new and untreated by systemic or radiation therapy. The sequencing here drew on PBMCs, taken before nivolumab (anti-PD-1) treatment. This receptor was identified in a person aged 40 to 85 with oral cavity squamous cell carcinoma. V and J are TRBV18 and TRBJ2-1; unclear D gene. The CDR3 loop reads CASSPLLGPQTSYNEQFF. The CDR3 DNA sequence: TGTGCCAGCTCACCCCTCCTTGGCCCCCAGACCTCCTACAATGAGCAGTTCTTC.